The 18 T cell receptor beta chains reported below all come from one sample, sequenced in a study of T cells in Graves' hyperthyroidism and ophthalmopathy. Amplification targeted TCR beta CDR3 regions from RNA transcripts. With the HTBI primer set, the TCR CDR3 went through a first round of RT-PCR. TCRdb passed the multiplex PCR reads through MiXCR, listing each CDR3 protein once. The repertoire consists of 650,000 to 750,000 distinct CDR3 sequences, with 12% to 15% occurring once and the leading ten covering about a tenth. The sequencing input was blood. These receptors were taken from a woman aged 18-35 years with Graves' hyperthyroidism.

The chain links TRBV5-5 to TRBJ1-4; 7 nucleotides line up with TRBD1. V lost 4 bases and J lost 4; bases outside the gene matches: 4. CDR1 and CDR2 from the germline V gene are SGHKS and YYEKEE (reference sequence). The CDR3 totals 14 residues. The CDR3 DNA follows: TGTGCCAGCAGCCCGGGACAGTTTAATGAAAAACTGTTTTTT. Protein product: CASSPGQFNEKLFF.

This clonotype was picked up many times. This rearrangement joins TRBV7-8 to TRBJ2-7, with D unresolved. The CDR3 is made up of 13 amino acids. Germline V gene sequence: CDR1 SGHVS, CDR2 FQNEAQ. The V gene lost 1 base and the J gene lost 2 bases, with 6 bases spanning the gap. DNA for the CDR3: TGTGCCAGCAGCTTAGTTGGGGCCTACGAGCAGTACTTC. Translating it yields CASSLVGAYEQYF.

This clonotype was picked up a small number of times. V gene TRBV20-1 combines with J gene TRBJ2-1, with 8 bases fitting TRBD1. Germline V gene lookup returns CDR1 DFQATT and CDR2 SNEGSKA (reference sequence). Trimming took 1 base from V and 4 from J; bases not matched to a gene: 3. The CDR3 is 14 amino acids. CDR3 amino acids: CSARVWTGYNEQFF. DNA for the CDR3: TGCAGTGCTAGAGTCTGGACAGGGTACAATGAGCAGTTCTTC.

Ten or more counts support this clonotype. The rearrangement links TRBV6-1 to TRBJ2-7; 14 bases fit TRBD2. Germline V gene sequence: CDR1 MNHNS, CDR2 SASEGT. This CDR3 contains 17 residues. The J segment lost 0 bases and the V segment lost 5 bases, leaving 6 bases of the junction unmatched. CDR3 protein: CASSRTSGRLSSYEQYF. CDR3 DNA sequence: TGTGCCAGCAGTCGGACTAGCGGGAGGTTGAGCTCCTACGAGCAGTACTTC.

This clonotype was counted many times. The chain links TRBV20-1 to TRBJ2-7, with a tentative D call TRBD2 (6 bases). Germline values: CDR1 DFQATT, CDR2 SNEGSKA (reference sequence). CDR3 length equals 13 residues. Between the trimmed V and J ends, which lost 3 bases and 0 bases, there was a span of 9 bases. In DNA, the CDR3 is TGCAGTGCTAGCGGGGACTTCTCCTACGAGCAGTACTTC. Protein: CSASGDFSYEQYF.

Comments on this clonotype: The junction departs from germline at one end; a sequencing error may be responsible. The DNA for the CDR3 is TGCGCCAGCAGCCAGGAAGGACAGGGCCCCTACGAGCAGTACTTC. Translation gives CASSQEGQGPYEQYF. The V and J genes are TRBV11-2 and TRBJ2-7, with 8 bases lining up with TRBD1. Germline V CDR1 and CDR2: SGHAT, FQNNGV. This CDR3 is built from 15 residues.

The chain couples TRBV9 to TRBJ2-3; tentative D call: TRBD2 (5 bases). The CDR3 covers 16 residues. V lost 4 bases, J lost 6 bases, and 21 bases lay in between. CDR1 and CDR2 from the germline V gene are SGDLS and YYNGEE. The CDR3 DNA reads TGTGCCAGCAGCATCCCCAGGAGCGGCACGGGGGATACGCAGTATTTT. This encodes CASSIPRSGTGDTQYF.

This clonotype was observed many times. V gene TRBV6-1 combines with J gene TRBJ2-1; 11 bases line up with TRBD2. V was pared by 5 bases and J by 7 bases, with 1 base of the junction left unmatched. Germline-derived CDR1 and CDR2 are MNHNS and SASEGT. This CDR3 is built from 13 residues. This CDR3 reads CASSIAGGNEQFF. CDR3 DNA: TGTGCCAGCAGTATAGCGGGGGGGAATGAGCAGTTCTTC.

Only a few counts were recorded for this clonotype. A read error may account for a junction end that differs from germline. V gene TRBV7-9 combines with J gene TRBJ2-7; 9 positions match TRBD2. The CDR3 is 14 residues long. Germline-derived CDR1 and CDR2 are SEHNR and FQNEAQ (reference sequence). The CDR3 loop is CASSFEAGGGEQCF. In nucleotides, the CDR3 is TGTGCCAGCAGCTTCGAAGCGGGAGGTGGCGAGCAGTGCTTC.

This clonotype appeared many times. This chain connects TRBV12-3 or TRBV12-4 to TRBJ2-1; a weak D match, TRBD2 (6 bases). The CDR3 is 13 residues long. The V end was cut by 9 bases, the J end by 6 bases, with 15 bases between. The CDR3 loop reads CASMEGRPNEQFF. Written as DNA, the CDR3 is TGTGCCAGTATGGAAGGGAGGCCCAATGAGCAGTTCTTC.

The sample holds one count of this clonotype. The final CDR3 position lacks the conserved phenylalanine or tryptophan, pointing to a likely read error. This sequence joins TRBV7-6 and TRBJ2-2; tentative D call: TRBD2 (5 bases). CDR3 length equals 15 residues. Germline CDR1 is SGHVS and CDR2 is FNYEAQ. V lost 5 bases, J lost 0 bases, and 10 bases lay in between. The CDR3 nucleotides are TGTGCCAGCAGCCTCCGGGGTACGAACACCGGGGAGCTGTTTCTT. It codes for CASSLRGTNTGELFL.

CDR3 protein: CASSRRGLTGAKQETQYF. The CDR3 coding sequence is TGTGCCAGTAGCCGACGGGGACTAACGGGAGCAAAACAAGAGACCCAGTACTTC. The chain uses TRBV11-2 and TRBJ2-5; 7 bases line up with TRBD2. Germline V gene sequence: CDR1 SGHAT, CDR2 FQNNGV. The J segment lost 2 bases and the V segment lost 9 bases, leaving 21 bases of the junction unmatched. The CDR3 is 18 residues long.

The chain recombines TRBV24-1 with TRBJ1-2; tentatively, D is TRBD1 (6 bases). The V gene's germline CDR1 is KGHDR and CDR2 SFDVKD. The CDR3 extends over 15 amino acids. Deletions cut 3 bases from V and 5 bases from J, with 15 bases between. CDR3: CATSDPGTGLYGYTF. The CDR3 DNA reads TGTGCCACCAGTGATCCCGGTACAGGGCTGTATGGCTACACCTTC.

The V call is TRBV2, the J call TRBJ2-1; 7 nucleotides line up with TRBD2. Unmatched junction bases numbered 6, after V lost 10 bases and J lost 3 bases. Germline lookup yields CDR1 SNHLY and CDR2 FYNNEI. The CDR3 covers 13 residues. CDR3 sequence reads: CAMKERDYNEQFF. As DNA, the CDR3 is TGTGCCATGAAGGAGCGGGACTACAATGAGCAGTTCTTC.

Turning to this clonotype: A read error may account for a junction end that differs from germline. V is TRBV6-1 and J is TRBJ1-6; D is unresolved. Germline V gives CDR1 MNHNS, CDR2 SASEGT. This CDR3 is 16 amino acids long. The DNA of the CDR3 is TGTGCCAGCAGTTACGAGGCCAGCTCCTATAATTCGCCCCTCCACTTT. It is translated as CASSYEASSYNSPLHF.

Many counts were recorded for this clonotype. The chain uses TRBV4-1 and TRBJ2-5; 15 nucleotides align to TRBD2. Germline CDR1 and CDR2: MGHRA and YSYEKL. The V gene end was trimmed by 4 bases and the J gene end by 1 base; junction bases not matched to a gene: 7. This CDR3 is built from 18 residues. The CDR3 sequence is CASSRGLAGGFGQETQYF. Here the CDR3 DNA reads TGCGCCAGCAGCCGGGGACTAGCGGGAGGTTTCGGCCAAGAGACCCAGTACTTC.

The rearrangement uses TRBV19 and TRBJ1-1; no reliable D call. The CDR3 runs to 13 residues. The ends were cut back, 3 bases at V and 7 bases at J, with 12 bases in the middle. Germline V CDR1 and CDR2: LNHDA, SQIVND (reference sequence). Here the CDR3 DNA reads TGTGCCAGTAGTATTCGCGGGGTGGGTGAAGCTTTCTTT. It encodes CASSIRGVGEAFF.

The J gene is TRBJ2-5, the V gene TRBV4-1; the match to TRBD2 covers 7 bases. CDR3 length: 14 residues. With V trimmed by 2 bases and J by 3 bases, 3 bases remained unmatched. CDR1 and CDR2 (germline): MGHRA, YSYEKL. CDR3 region: CASSQSREEETQYF. The CDR3 DNA sequence: TGCGCCAGCAGCCAAAGCCGGGAGGAAGAGACCCAGTACTTC.